The entry below describes one T cell receptor beta chain. Germline loops: CDR1 SNHLY, CDR2 FYNNEI. V shed 8 bases and J shed 1 base, with 11 bases lying between them. CDR3 size: 14 residues. Original analysis: Reference gene primer amplification in the assay estimated nucleated cell counts. The assay was immunoSEQ multiplex PCR, and TCRdb's table has in-frame clones only and misses some. V and J calls and clone size are as listed in that table; D and trimming were resolved from the DNA. This sample yields tens of thousands of clones, of which around 77% are seen a single time; less than 10% belongs to the top ten. These data come from a study of blood T cell repertoires in COVID-19. Study-level information: Spain, Italy and the United States supplied samples that represented acute and convalescent COVID-19. The cDNA or gDNA used as material had been derived from T cells, B-cell-depleted T cells, or PBMCs.

The sample comprised peripheral blood. The TCR originated in a human donor in a cohort sampled during active COVID-19. V is TRBV2 and J is TRBJ2-2, with D possibly being TRBD1 (6 bases). DNA of the CDR3: TGTGCCAGCGGGCGGACAGAGAACACCGGGGAGCTGTTTTTT. Translated, it gives CASGRTENTGELFF.